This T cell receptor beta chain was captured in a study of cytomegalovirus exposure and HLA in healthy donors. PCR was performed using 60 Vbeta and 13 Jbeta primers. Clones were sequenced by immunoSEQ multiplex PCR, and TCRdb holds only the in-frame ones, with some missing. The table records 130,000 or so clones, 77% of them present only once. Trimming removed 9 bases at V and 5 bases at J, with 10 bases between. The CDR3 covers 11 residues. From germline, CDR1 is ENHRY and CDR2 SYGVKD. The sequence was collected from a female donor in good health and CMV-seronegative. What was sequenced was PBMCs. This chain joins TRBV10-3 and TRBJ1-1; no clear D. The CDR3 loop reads CAMSPGTEAFF. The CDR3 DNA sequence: TGTGCCATGAGTCCGGGGACTGAAGCTTTCTTT.